Included here is one TCR beta chain sequence, with context. Using immunoSEQ multiplex PCR, the repertoire was profiled, and TCRdb retains in-frame clones only, with some absent. The profile shows 110,000 to 150,000 clones, roughly 88% of them singletons. The sample belongs to a study of blood T cell repertoires in COVID-19. Looking at the study overall: There were acute and convalescent COVID-19 samples, and they came from the United States, Italy and Spain.

This CDR3 region has 14 residues. V was shortened by 3 bases and J by 0 bases, with 8 bases between the two germline ends. Germline V gene lookup returns CDR1 SNHLY and CDR2 FYNNEI. V gene TRBV2 combines with J gene TRBJ1-1; D ambiguous. The receptor was isolated from a woman aged 60 to 75 with acute or convalescent COVID-19. The sequenced sample was peripheral blood. CDR3 nucleotide sequence: TGTGCCAGCAGTGAGACAAGCATGAACACTGAAGCTTTCTTT. Its translation is CASSETSMNTEAFF.